The rows below give T cell receptor beta chains drawn from one sample of a study of cytomegalovirus exposure and HLA in healthy donors. Sequencing used immunoSEQ multiplex PCR; TCRdb keeps in-frame clones, though not all of them. The sample holds fewer than 150,000 clones, roughly four fifths seen once. The sequenced material came from PBMCs. The receptors were sampled from a human donor in good health. Both conserved end residues are part of each CDR3. A D gene is named only where the DNA matches it firmly. Clone size appears in some rows only: once, few, many, or a class for an expanded clone.

j_call	clone_size	d_call	v_call	cdr3_nt	cdr3_aa
TRBJ2-7	.	.	TRBV4-1	TGCGCCAGCAGCCAAGAGGACACATACTACGAGCAGTACTTC	CASSQEDTYYEQYF
TRBJ2-1	.	TRBD1	TRBV15	TGTGCCACCAGCAGAAAGGGACAGGAGAGCTCCTACAATGAGCAGTTCTTC	CATSRKGQESSYNEQFF
TRBJ2-1	.	TRBD2	TRBV5-4	TGTGCCAGCAGCGAAACGGGGGGAGCCTACAATGAGCAGTTCTTC	CASSETGGAYNEQFF
TRBJ2-3	.	TRBD2	TRBV30	TGTGCCTGGAGTGCCGGACTAGCGGCTAGCACAGATACGCAGTATTTT	CAWSAGLAASTDTQYF
TRBJ1-1	.	TRBD1	TRBV6-1	TGTGCCAGCAGGCGGACAGGAGATGAAGCTTTCTTT	CASRRTGDEAFF
TRBJ2-2	few	.	TRBV9	TGTGCCAGCAGATCGACAAGGGGTGGGGAGCTGTTTTTT	CASRSTRGGELFF
TRBJ2-1	once	TRBD2	TRBV6-4	TGTGCCGGGGGGAGGAGGGGCGGGAGACCCTACAATGAGCAGTTCTTC	CAGGRRGGRPYNEQFF
TRBJ2-1	.	TRBD1	TRBV2	TGTGCCAGCAGGGCCGGGACAGGGGACTACAATGAGCAGTTCTTC	CASRAGTGDYNEQFF
TRBJ1-4	.	.	TRBV7-6	TGTGCCAGCAGCTTAATGGTGGTAGGGGCTGATGAAAAACTGTTTTTT	CASSLMVVGADEKLFF
TRBJ1-1	.	.	TRBV6-5	TGTGCCAGCAGTTACAGGGGTGACACTGAAGCTTTCTTT	CASSYRGDTEAFF
TRBJ1-2	.	.	TRBV5-1	TGCGCCAGCAGCCCAACCCGGGACTCCTATGGCTACACCTTC	CASSPTRDSYGYTF
TRBJ2-5	.	.	TRBV7-9	TGTGCCAGCAGCTTATCAGGGAAGACCCAGTACTTC	CASSLSGKTQYF
TRBJ1-2	.	TRBD1	TRBV14	TGTGCCAGCAGCCAGACGGGACAGCGTTTACTCTATGGCTACACCTTC	CASSQTGQRLLYGYTF